This T cell receptor beta chain came from a study of cytomegalovirus exposure and HLA in healthy donors (dated by TCRdb to 2016 to 2017). Background for the entire study: According to an earlier analysis of 550 to 700 of the donors, roughly 180 million T cells yielded over 100 million unique TCR beta sequences and about 300 Gb of sequence data. Roughly 300 gigabases of sequencing data and roughly 81 million unique TCR sequences made up an early release that covered about 640 HLA-typed donors. Of the roughly 410 genotyped donors, roughly 76% were placed in the genetic ancestry cluster associated with self-reported Caucasian donors. The study aimed to test whether cataloging public T cell receptors could reveal signatures of past pathogen exposure. The study used immunosequencing to profile the T cell repertoires of approximately 630 subjects and linked those repertoires to cytomegalovirus serostatus. Besides the first cohort of 666 subjects, a separate validation cohort made up of roughly 130 different subjects was used. To predict cytomegalovirus infection status, the study brought together high-throughput TCR immunosequencing, statistical association of individual TCRs with disease status, and machine learning. A later analysis re-examined previously published TCR beta repertoires from over 500 donors and added high-resolution HLA genotyping to investigate patterns of TCR occurrence. Rather than using new phenotypic data, the later analysis identified candidate immune exposures from TCR beta sequences and from how often those sequences occurred across donors. To decide whether each TCR beta V gene segment behaved as functional or pseudogenic, an earlier analysis of some 570 of the donors relied on high-throughput TCR beta sequencing. Donor age, sex, ethnicity and CMV serostatus were compiled alongside the repertoire data. In a later genetic analysis, genome-wide SNP genotypes for about 65% of the 666 donors were used, and that subset was treated as a discovery cohort. Every repertoire in the discovery cohort had been generated on one and the same sequencing platform. HLA typing covered class I and class II loci at four-digit resolution. The number of donors typed differed by locus, with roughly 620-630 for A, B, C, DRB1 and DQB1, roughly 550 for DQA1, 600 to 610 for DPA1, and approximately 470 for DPB1. Because of strong linkage in the cohort, 5 or 6 DR-DQ haplotypes were treated as single units for association and clustering. Among 398 genotyped donors of the cohort, an average of roughly 240,000 unique TCR beta nucleotide sequences were sequenced per donor, 15% to 20% of them non-productive. Points the paper makes about the study in general: A later genetic analysis associated a missense DCLRE1C variant with V-gene and J-gene trimming of TCR beta chains, and an independent cohort replicated the association. Because HLA typing was missing for some donors at each locus, association tests included only the typed subset. Strong co-occurrence of HLA alleles, especially DR and DQ, made assigning TCR associations to individual alleles difficult. While some public TCRs were present in many individuals, most TCR sequences turned up only very rarely across donors. A few of the identified cytomegalovirus-associated TCR beta chains were confirmed in vitro to be specific for cytomegalovirus antigens. Presence/absence analyses assumed roughly uniform sequencing depth across donors, an assumption that may not hold. According to a later analysis, TCR association rates differed among HLA loci, with DRB1 alleles showing the most associated TCRs and HLA-C alleles showing the fewest. In the study, some 160 TCR beta chains were listed as associated with cytomegalovirus. It was suggested by the authors that the approach could potentially be generalized to other disease states and immunological phenotypes. Immune exposure information for the cohort was limited to CMV serostatus. A later analysis found that most CMV-associated TCR beta chains appeared HLA-restricted, with HLA associations seemingly driven largely by CMV exposure. Compared with the roughly 700-donor mean, donors in an Asian-associated ancestry cluster had fewer N-insertions in productive TCRs, according to a later genetic analysis. The cohort was sequenced for TCR beta chains only, and without alpha or paired-chain data the features that could be detected were limited. A cluster of highly shared sequence variants was judged likely to be a technical artifact of the sequencing pipeline. The 87-base-pair reads could not distinguish some IMGT-functional V segments, including TRBV6-2 and TRBV6-3, so those segments were excluded. A further reported finding was that TCR beta sequences accurately predicted the HLA-A and HLA-B alleles for most subjects in the first cohort. Several of the top co-occurrence clusters appeared to be linked to parvovirus B19, influenza, CMV and Epstein-Barr virus, according to a later analysis. Because counts were too low, 15 to 20 rarely observed V segments, including chromosome 9 orphons, were left out of the earlier analysis of several hundred of the donors. In a later analysis, HLA-associated TCR beta chains showed more clonal expansion and lower generation probabilities than non-associated chains that were equally common. A later analysis associated some 17,000 TCR beta sequences with specific HLA alleles at a false discovery rate of 0.05. Linkage disequilibrium might explain the correlated functional status among segregating V segments, but an unknown experimental factor could not be ruled out. In an earlier analysis of approximately 590 of the donors, most TCR beta V segments appeared in productive rearrangements about 87% or about 30% of the time, broadly matching IMGT annotations. The classifier was reported to diagnose cytomegalovirus status with high specificity and sensitivity in both the original and validation cohorts.

Libraries were built with the immunoSEQ multiplex PCR assay. For the multiplex PCR, a mixture combining 60 forward primers for TCR Vbeta segments and 13 reverse primers for TCR Jbeta segments was used. A multiplex PCR assay on genomic DNA amplified the CDR3 region of rearranged TCR beta genes. The Illumina HiSeq System was used to sequence the amplified TCR beta libraries as 87-base-pair reads. The original pipeline was this. A later analysis counted about 76 million unique TCR beta chains across the 500 to 850 repertoires, and 10 million to 11 million of these chains were shared by at least two donors. A nearest-neighbor algorithm error-corrected the raw reads and collapsed the reads into unique sequences, merging closely related sequences to remove PCR and sequencing errors. CDR3 sequences were aligned to IMGT reference sequences to assign V, D and J gene segments. For a sequence to be retained, a match of at least six nucleotides was required to both a V gene segment and a J gene segment. A rearrangement was called productive if the CDR3 had no stop codons and remained in frame with V and J, and every other rearrangement was called non-productive. Following IMGT convention, CDR3 was defined as the stretch from the second conserved V-encoded cysteine to the conserved J-encoded phenylalanine. The earlier analysis of 500 to 750 of the donors excluded any sequence lacking an unambiguous match to a single V gene segment. An earlier analysis of some 500 of the donors classified V segments as functional when productive rearrangements were above 56.7% and as segregating when the standard deviation between donors was above 5%. A statistical classification framework was developed to diagnose cytomegalovirus status using the catalog of TCR beta chain sequences. A later analysis assigned V and J genes by comparing TCR nucleotide sequences with IMGT/GENE-DB human TR gene sequences. Using the TCRdist pipeline, a later analysis assigned CDR3 sequences along with most-parsimonious VDJ recombination scenarios. In a later analysis, each TCR beta chain was defined by its CDR3 amino acid sequence together with its V-gene family, and reads lacking a unique V-gene family were excluded. A later analysis removed roughly 590 highly shared, low-generation-probability nucleotide sequences to deal with suspected cross-contamination and a sequencing artifact. For each public chain, a later analysis derived a clonal expansion index from normalized ranks of inferred template counts within each repertoire. A later analysis computed generation probabilities with a VDJ recombination model fitted to out-of-frame rearrangements, and checked the results against IGoR. In a later analysis, hypergeometric tests were used to score TCR-TCR, TCR-HLA and TCR-CMV co-occurrence, with a repertoire-size bias correction applied to TCR pairs. To estimate false discovery rates, a later analysis permuted the HLA or CMV assignments 20 times. In a later analysis, co-occurring TCRs were grouped using DBSCAN, with TCRdist sequence similarity added in when clustering inside HLA-allele-positive subsets. Co-occurrence clustering excluded repertoires with fewer than 30,000 or more than 120,000 public chains, plus five with anomalous nucleotide sharing. The table was pulled from immuneACCESS by TCRdb, which kept in-frame rearrangements only. Such tables lose some clones; where checked, under half of the loss comes from unresolved V genes, and the rest has no known cause. Clonal size and the V and J genes are those of that table, whereas D and trimming came from the DNA. This sample's clone table shows roughly 190,000 clones. About 0.8% of the sample is in the top ten clones.

The cohort was made up of approximately 670 healthy bone marrow donors. Cohort members were all nominally healthy when sampled, although unrecorded immune exposures were likely present. The donor tested CMV seropositive and was one of the 289 seropositive cohort members. A peripheral blood sample was provided by each donor, and peripheral blood mononuclear cells were used for TCR beta sequencing. The Qiagen DNeasy Blood Extraction Kit was used to extract genomic DNA from the blood cell samples. As encoded in the germline V gene, CDR1 is MGHRA while CDR2 is YSYEKL. Including cysteine and phenylalanine, the CDR3 has 13 amino acids. CDR3 DNA is the only sequence kept; it has 39 bases, read in frame from the first base. Relative to germline, V is missing 0 bases and J is missing 7 bases, with 2 bases of the junction outside any gene match. On this clone itself: Which antigen it targets is not known.

The sequenced sample was PBMCs. The clonotype originates from a woman aged 18-29 years in good health and CMV-seropositive. The sequence joins TRBV4-1 to TRBJ1-1, with 7 middle bases fitting TRBD1. The CDR3 protein sequence reads: CASSQDYRGEAFF. The DNA sequence follows: TGCGCCAGCAGCCAAGATTACAGGGGTGAAGCTTTCTTT.